Below, one TCR beta chain is given with its context. The sample originates from a study of OX40 agonist ivuxolimab in advanced cancers. Whole-study context: Allowance was made for prior anti-PD-1, anti-PD-L1 or anti-CTLA-4 therapy, and roughly 39% had some.

Measured with immunoSEQ multiplex PCR; TCRdb has only the in-frame clones, and not every one. The data hold 65,000 to 85,000 clones, with approximately 88% observed a single time. Prior autoimmune disease or systemic immunosuppression barred patients. The CDR3 is 17 amino acids. Germline V gives CDR1 SGHAT, CDR2 FQNNGV. J gave up 5 bases and V 2 bases, and 9 bases lay outside the gene matches. V usage is TRBV11-2 and J usage is TRBJ1-2; 12 bases are a match to TRBD1. This sequence originates from an adult with an advanced solid tumor such as melanoma, head and neck, liver or kidney cancer. The sequencing used CD4+ or CD8+ T cells sorted from blood, collected in a trial of the OX40 agonist ivuxolimab. CDR3 nucleotides: TGTGCCAGCAGCTTAAAAACCGGGACAGGGGGCCCGTATGGCTACACCTTC. Translation: CASSLKTGTGGPYGYTF.